This T cell receptor beta chain was captured by sequencing in a study of shared clonotypes between healthy human individuals. Terminally differentiated effector memory CD45RA+ cells were excluded by CCR7 positive selection of CD45RO-negative cells. Each of the donors was a healthy adult who was HIV-negative and had not had a recent acute infection or vaccination. On this clone: Antigen specificity is unknown.

The CDR3 is made up of 17 amino acids. The V gene's germline CDR1 is WNHNN and CDR2 SYGVQD (reference sequence). Trimming pared 1 base from V and 4 bases from J, leaving 18 bases between. Whole-study results and caveats: A handful of donors showed sharing of approximately 5% of naive CD4 clonotypes. Generally, estimated richness proved larger in naive subsets than it did in memory subsets.

TCRdb's table, derived via immunoSEQ multiplex PCR, lists solely in-frame clones and lacks some. The sample consists of 2 million to 2.5 million clones, around 93% of them appearing once. The genes are TRBV10-1 and TRBJ2-3; no clear D. The source is a man aged 18 to 29 in good health. Some clones in this sample may be carry-over from other donors' samples. Sample: naive CD8+ T cells from PBMCs. This CDR3 is CASSEYRAVGPADTQYF. The CDR3 DNA sequence: TGCGCCAGCAGTGAGTATCGAGCCGTTGGGCCGGCAGATACGCAGTATTTT.